This T cell receptor beta chain was identified in a study of cytomegalovirus exposure and HLA in healthy donors. Regarding donors, all were healthy bone marrow donors. The CDR3 is made up of 15 amino acids. V gave up 4 bases and J gave up 2 bases; unmatched junction bases: 9. From germline, CDR1 is SGHTS and CDR2 YDEGEE. PCR amplification relied on 60 Vbeta primers (plus 13 Jbeta primers). Clones were sequenced by immunoSEQ multiplex PCR, and TCRdb holds only the in-frame ones, with some missing. This table holds some 110,000 clones, 65% to 85% found once. The chain recombines TRBV5-8 with TRBJ2-7; 7 bases map to TRBD2. This sequence was found in a male donor in good health and CMV-seropositive. The material sequenced was PBMCs. The CDR3 nucleotides read TGTGCCAGCAGCCGGACAATGGGGGGGGCCTACGAGCAGTACTTC. It yields the protein CASSRTMGGAYEQYF.